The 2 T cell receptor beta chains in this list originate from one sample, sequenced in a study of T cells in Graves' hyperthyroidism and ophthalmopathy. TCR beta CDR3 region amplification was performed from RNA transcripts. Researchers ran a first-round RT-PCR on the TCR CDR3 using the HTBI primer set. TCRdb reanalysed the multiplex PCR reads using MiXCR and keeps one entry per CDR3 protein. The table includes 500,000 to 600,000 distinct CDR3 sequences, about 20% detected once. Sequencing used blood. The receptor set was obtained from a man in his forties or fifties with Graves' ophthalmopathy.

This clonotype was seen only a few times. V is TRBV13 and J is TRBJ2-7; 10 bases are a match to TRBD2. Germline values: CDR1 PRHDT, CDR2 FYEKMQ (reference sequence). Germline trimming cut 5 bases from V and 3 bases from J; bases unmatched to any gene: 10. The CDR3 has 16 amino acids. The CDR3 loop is CASSPAASGGLYEQYF. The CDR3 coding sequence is TGTGCCAGCAGCCCTGCGGCTAGCGGGGGACTCTACGAGCAGTACTTC. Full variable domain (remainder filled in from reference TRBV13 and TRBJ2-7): AAGVIQSPRHLIKEKRETATLKCYPIPRHDTVYWYQQGPGQDPQFLISFYEKMQSDKGSIPDRFSAQQFSDYHSELNMSSLELGDSALYFCASSPAASGGLYEQYFGPGTRLTVT.

CDR3 protein: CASSLVNPKGEQFF. CDR3 nucleotides: TGTGCCAGCAGCTTAGTGAACCCAAAGGGTGAGCAGTTCTTC. The chain has TRBV7-8 and TRBJ2-1; D remains unclear. The CDR3 is made up of 14 amino acids. The germline CDR1 and CDR2 sequences are SGHVS and FQNEAQ. The V and J ends lost 1 base and 9 bases respectively, with 13 bases between them.